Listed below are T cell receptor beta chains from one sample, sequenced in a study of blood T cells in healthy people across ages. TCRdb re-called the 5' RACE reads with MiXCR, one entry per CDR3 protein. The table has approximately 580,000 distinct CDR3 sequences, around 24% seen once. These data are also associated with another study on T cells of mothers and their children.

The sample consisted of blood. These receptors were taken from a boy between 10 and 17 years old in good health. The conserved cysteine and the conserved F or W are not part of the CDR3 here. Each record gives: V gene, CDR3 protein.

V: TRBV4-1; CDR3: ASSPPLDQETQY
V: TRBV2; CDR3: ASRDRGTGANVLT
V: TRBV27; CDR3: ASSLSGLTYEQY
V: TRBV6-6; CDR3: ASSRPGTGGHGYT
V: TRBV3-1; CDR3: ASSRRASRRGEQY
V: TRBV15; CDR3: ATSSLGTSGMAEQF
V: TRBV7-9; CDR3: ASSLAHVYTSEDSYEQY
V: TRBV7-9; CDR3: ASSSLPVLYNEQF
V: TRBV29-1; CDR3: SVATGRGLDTGELF
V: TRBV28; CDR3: ASSSTGGIIRSYEQY
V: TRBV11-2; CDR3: ASSQLTLAGPSYNEQF
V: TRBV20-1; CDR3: SARGQYNEQF
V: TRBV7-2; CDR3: ASSFPLAGGPGPSTDTQY
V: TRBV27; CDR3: ASSLYTGQVYEQY
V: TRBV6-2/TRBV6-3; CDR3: ASSKYGTRNTEAF
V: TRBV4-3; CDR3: ASSQGPHSGANVLT
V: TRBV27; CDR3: ASSSHKFYGYT
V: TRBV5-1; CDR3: ASRGTPEKLF
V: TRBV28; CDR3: ASTRPATGWGTNEKLF
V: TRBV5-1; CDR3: ASSLLTPGDQETQY
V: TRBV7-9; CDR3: ASSQSDTYTEAF
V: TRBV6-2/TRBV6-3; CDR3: ASSSGVYTEAF
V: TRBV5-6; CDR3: ASSEQLDQETQY
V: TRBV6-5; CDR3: ASSYRDGGYEQY
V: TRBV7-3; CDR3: ASSLDGGSGELF
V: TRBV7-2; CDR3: ASSYRTSSDTQY
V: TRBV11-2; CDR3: ASSLGGEVYEQY
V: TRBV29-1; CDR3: SVEDYLYPRGYGYT
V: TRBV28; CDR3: ASRGTSGSIYNEQF
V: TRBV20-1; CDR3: SASPPLAGALRSTDTQY
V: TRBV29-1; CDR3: SVEREFYNEQF
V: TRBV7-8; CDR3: ASSLESARSGEKLF
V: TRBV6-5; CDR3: ASSYSRDRGSETQY
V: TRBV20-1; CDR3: SLIGEYEQY
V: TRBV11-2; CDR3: ASSLQGVGGYT
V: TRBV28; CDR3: ASSPTPGTGGRFVYEQY
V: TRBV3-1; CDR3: ASSYTDRGDGELF